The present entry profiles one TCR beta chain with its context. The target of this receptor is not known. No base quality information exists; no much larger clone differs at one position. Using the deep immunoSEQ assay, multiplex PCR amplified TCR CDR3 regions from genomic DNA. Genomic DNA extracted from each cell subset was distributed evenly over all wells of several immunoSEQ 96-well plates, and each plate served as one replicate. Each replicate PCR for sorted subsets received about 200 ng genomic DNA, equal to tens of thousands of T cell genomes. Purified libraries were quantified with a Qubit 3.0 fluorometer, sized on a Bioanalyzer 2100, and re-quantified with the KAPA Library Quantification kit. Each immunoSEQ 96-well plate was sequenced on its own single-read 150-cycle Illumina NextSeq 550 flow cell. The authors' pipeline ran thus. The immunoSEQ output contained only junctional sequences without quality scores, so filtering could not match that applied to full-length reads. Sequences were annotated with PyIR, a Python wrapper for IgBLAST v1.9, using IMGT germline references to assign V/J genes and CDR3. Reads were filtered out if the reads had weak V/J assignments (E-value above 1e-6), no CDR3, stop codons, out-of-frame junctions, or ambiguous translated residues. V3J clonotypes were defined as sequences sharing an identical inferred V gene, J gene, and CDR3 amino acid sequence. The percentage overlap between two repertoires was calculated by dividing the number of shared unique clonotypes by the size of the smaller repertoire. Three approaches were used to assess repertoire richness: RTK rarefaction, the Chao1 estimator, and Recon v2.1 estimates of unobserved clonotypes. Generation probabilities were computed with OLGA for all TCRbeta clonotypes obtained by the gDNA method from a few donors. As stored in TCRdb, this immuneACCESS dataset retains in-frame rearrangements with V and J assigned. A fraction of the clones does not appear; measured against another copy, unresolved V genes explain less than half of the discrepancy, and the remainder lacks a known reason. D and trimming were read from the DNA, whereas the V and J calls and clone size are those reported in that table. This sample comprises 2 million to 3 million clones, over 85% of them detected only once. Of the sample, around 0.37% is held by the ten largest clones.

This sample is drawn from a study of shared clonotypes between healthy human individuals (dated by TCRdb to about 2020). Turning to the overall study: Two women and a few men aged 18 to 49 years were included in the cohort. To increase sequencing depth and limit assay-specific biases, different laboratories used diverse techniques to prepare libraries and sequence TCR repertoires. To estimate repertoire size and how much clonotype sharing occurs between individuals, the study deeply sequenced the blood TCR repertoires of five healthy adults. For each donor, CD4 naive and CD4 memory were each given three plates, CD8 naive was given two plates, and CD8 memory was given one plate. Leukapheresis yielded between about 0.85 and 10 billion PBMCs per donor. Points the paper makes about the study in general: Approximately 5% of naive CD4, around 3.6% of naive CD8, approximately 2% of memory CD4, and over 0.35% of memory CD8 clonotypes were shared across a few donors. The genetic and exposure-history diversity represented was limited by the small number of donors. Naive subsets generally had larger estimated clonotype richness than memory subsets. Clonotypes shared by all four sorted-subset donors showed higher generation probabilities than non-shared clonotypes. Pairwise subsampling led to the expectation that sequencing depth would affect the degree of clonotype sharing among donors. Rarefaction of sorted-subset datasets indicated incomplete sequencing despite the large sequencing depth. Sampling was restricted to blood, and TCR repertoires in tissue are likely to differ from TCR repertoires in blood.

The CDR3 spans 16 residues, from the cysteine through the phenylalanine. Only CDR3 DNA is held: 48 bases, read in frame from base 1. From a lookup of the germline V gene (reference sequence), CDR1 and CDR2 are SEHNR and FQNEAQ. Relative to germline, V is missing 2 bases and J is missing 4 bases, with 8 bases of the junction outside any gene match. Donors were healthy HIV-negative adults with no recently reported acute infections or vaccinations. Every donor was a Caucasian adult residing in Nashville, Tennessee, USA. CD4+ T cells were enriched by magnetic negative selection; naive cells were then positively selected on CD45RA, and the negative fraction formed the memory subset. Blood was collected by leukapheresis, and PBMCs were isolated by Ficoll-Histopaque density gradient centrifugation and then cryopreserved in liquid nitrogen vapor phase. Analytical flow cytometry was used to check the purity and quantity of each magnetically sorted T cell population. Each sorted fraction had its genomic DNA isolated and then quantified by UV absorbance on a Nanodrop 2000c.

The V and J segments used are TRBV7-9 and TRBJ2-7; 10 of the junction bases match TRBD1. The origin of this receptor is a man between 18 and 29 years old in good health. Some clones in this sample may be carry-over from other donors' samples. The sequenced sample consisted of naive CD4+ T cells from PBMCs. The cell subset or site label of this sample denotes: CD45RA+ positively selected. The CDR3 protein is CASSLLMGQGSYEQYF. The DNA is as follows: TGTGCCAGCAGCTTATTAATGGGACAGGGGAGTTACGAGCAGTACTTC.